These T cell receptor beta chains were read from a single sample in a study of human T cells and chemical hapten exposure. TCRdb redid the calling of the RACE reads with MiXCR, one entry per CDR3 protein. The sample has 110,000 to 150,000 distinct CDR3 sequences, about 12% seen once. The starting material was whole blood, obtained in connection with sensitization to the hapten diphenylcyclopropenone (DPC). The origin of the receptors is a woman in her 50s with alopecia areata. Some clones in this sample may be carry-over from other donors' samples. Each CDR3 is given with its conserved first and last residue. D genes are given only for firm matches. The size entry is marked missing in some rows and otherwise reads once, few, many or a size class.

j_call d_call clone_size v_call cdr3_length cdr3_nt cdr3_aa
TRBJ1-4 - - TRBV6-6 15 TGTGCCAGCAGTTACTCGTTTGGGGGAGGGGAAAAACTGTTTTTT CASSYSFGGGEKLFF
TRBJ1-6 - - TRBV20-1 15 TGCAGTGCTAGAGGCCCCGTAAAAGGGGATTCACCCCTCCACTTT CSARGPVKGDSPLHF
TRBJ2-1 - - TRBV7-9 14 TGTGCCAGCAGCTCCGGCCCATCAGGGAATGAGCAGTTCTTC CASSSGPSGNEQFF
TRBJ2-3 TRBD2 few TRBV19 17 TGTGCCAGTAGTATTTGGGACCCACTAGCGGCGGCAGATACGCAGTATTTT CASSIWDPLAAADTQYF
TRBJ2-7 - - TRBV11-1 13 TGTGCCAGCAGCGCCCGGATAACCTACGAGCAGTACTTC CASSARITYEQYF
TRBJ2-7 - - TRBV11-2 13 TGTGCCAGCAGCCCGGGACTGAGGGACGAGCAGTACTTC CASSPGLRDEQYF
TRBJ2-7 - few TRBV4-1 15 TGCGCCAGCAGCCTGTTCCAGGGACCAACCTACGAGCAGTACTTC CASSLFQGPTYEQYF
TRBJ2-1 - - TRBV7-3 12 TGTGCCAGCAGCCTCGCGGGGCATGAGCAGTTCTTC CASSLAGHEQFF
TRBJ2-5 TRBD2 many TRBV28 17 TGTGCCAGCACCATTATGGGGACTAGCGGGCCCCAGGAGACCCAGTACTTC CASTIMGTSGPQETQYF
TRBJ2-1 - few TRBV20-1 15 TGCAGTGCCCGAGTTAGCGAGATCCCCTACAATGAGCAGTTCTTC CSARVSEIPYNEQFF
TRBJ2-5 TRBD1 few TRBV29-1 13 TGCAGCGGACTCGAGGGACAGGGGAGGACCCAGTACTTC CSGLEGQGRTQYF
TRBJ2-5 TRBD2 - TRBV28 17 TGTGCCAGCAGGACGCCATCACTAGCGGGACACCAAGAGACCCAGTACTTC CASRTPSLAGHQETQYF
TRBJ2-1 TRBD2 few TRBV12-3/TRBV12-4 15 TGTGCCAGCAGTTTTTCGACTAGCGGGAGAAATGAGCAGTTCTTC CASSFSTSGRNEQFF
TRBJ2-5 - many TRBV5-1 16 TGCGCCAGCAGCTTGGGAGCAGATCCAAACCAAGAGACCCAGTACTTC CASSLGADPNQETQYF
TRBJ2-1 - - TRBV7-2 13 TGTGCCAGCAGCCCCCCCCAATCCAATGAGCAGTTCTTC CASSPPQSNEQFF